These T cell receptor beta chains were read from a single sample in a study of shared clonotypes between healthy human individuals. Some clones are missing from TCRdb's copy, which holds only in-frame ones; the method was immunoSEQ multiplex PCR. The table includes over 2,000,000 clones, roughly 93% detected once. Sequencing used naive CD8+ T cells from PBMCs. The receptors come from a man between 18 and 29 years old in good health. Some clones in this sample may be carry-over from other donors' samples. Each CDR3 is given with its conserved first and last residue. The D gene is left open where the match is weak. Only some rows state a clone size, as once, few, many or a class for expanded clones.

D gene: TRBD1; V gene: TRBV6-5; J gene: TRBJ1-4; clone size: .; CDR3 length: 16; CDR3 DNA: TGTGCCAGCAGTTACTCTTCGGGACAGGTCGGGGAAAAACTGTTTTTT; CDR3 protein: CASSYSSGQVGEKLFF
D gene: TRBD1; V gene: TRBV7-3; J gene: TRBJ2-3; clone size: .; CDR3 length: 16; CDR3 DNA: TGTGCCAGCAGCTTAAAAGCAGGGGGCTCAACAGATACGCAGTATTTT; CDR3 protein: CASSLKAGGSTDTQYF
D gene: TRBD1; V gene: TRBV6-1; J gene: TRBJ1-1; clone size: .; CDR3 length: 14; CDR3 DNA: TGTGCCAGCGGGGAAACAGGGGTGAACACTGAAGCTTTCTTT; CDR3 protein: CASGETGVNTEAFF
D gene: .; V gene: TRBV7-9; J gene: TRBJ2-2; clone size: once; CDR3 length: 13; CDR3 DNA: TGTGCCACCGAGTCGCCGAACACCGGGGAGCTGTTTTTT; CDR3 protein: CATESPNTGELFF
D gene: TRBD1; V gene: TRBV5-8; J gene: TRBJ2-7; clone size: .; CDR3 length: 13; CDR3 DNA: TGTGCCAGCAGCCGGACAGGGTCTAACGAGCAGTACTTC; CDR3 protein: CASSRTGSNEQYF
D gene: .; V gene: TRBV27; J gene: TRBJ2-2; clone size: .; CDR3 length: 12; CDR3 DNA: TGTGCCAGCAGTGAGGGGGCCGGGGAGCTGTTTTTT; CDR3 protein: CASSEGAGELFF
D gene: .; V gene: TRBV28; J gene: TRBJ1-1; clone size: .; CDR3 length: 17; CDR3 DNA: TGTGCCAGCAGTTTATCGGAAGGAATAAAGGAGCACACTGAAGCTTTCTTT; CDR3 protein: CASSLSEGIKEHTEAFF
D gene: TRBD1; V gene: TRBV7-9; J gene: TRBJ2-5; clone size: once; CDR3 length: 17; CDR3 DNA: TGTGCCAGCAGCTCAAAACCCTGGGACAGGACCTTAGAGACCCAGTACTTC; CDR3 protein: CASSSKPWDRTLETQYF
D gene: .; V gene: TRBV10-2; J gene: TRBJ2-7; clone size: .; CDR3 length: 13; CDR3 DNA: TGCGCCAGCAGTGAATGGGGGAAAGGCGAGCAGTACTTC; CDR3 protein: CASSEWGKGEQYF
D gene: TRBD1; V gene: TRBV27; J gene: TRBJ2-7; clone size: .; CDR3 length: 15; CDR3 DNA: TGTGCCAGCAGTTTGATTCAGGGGGCGCGGGGCGAGCAGTACTTC; CDR3 protein: CASSLIQGARGEQYF
D gene: .; V gene: TRBV13; J gene: TRBJ2-7; clone size: .; CDR3 length: 16; CDR3 DNA: TGTGCCAGCAGCTTGGCACATCAGGGCCCCTCCTACGAGCAGTACTTC; CDR3 protein: CASSLAHQGPSYEQYF
D gene: TRBD2; V gene: TRBV9; J gene: TRBJ2-3; clone size: .; CDR3 length: 16; CDR3 DNA: TGTGCCAGCAGCCCACACCCGGGGGCGGGAGGTGATACGCAGTATTTT; CDR3 protein: CASSPHPGAGGDTQYF
D gene: .; V gene: TRBV5-6; J gene: TRBJ2-5; clone size: .; CDR3 length: 17; CDR3 DNA: TGTGCCAGCTACTCCTCCGTGGAGGGGTGGAACAAAGAGACCCAGTACTTC; CDR3 protein: CASYSSVEGWNKETQYF
D gene: .; V gene: TRBV15; J gene: TRBJ2-5; clone size: .; CDR3 length: 14; CDR3 DNA: TGTGCCACCAGCAGCGGACGGAACCAAGAGACCCAGTACTTC; CDR3 protein: CATSSGRNQETQYF
D gene: .; V gene: TRBV7-3; J gene: TRBJ2-2; clone size: .; CDR3 length: 14; CDR3 DNA: TGTGCCAGCAGCTTACAACTCAACACCGGGGAGCTGTTTTTT; CDR3 protein: CASSLQLNTGELFF
D gene: .; V gene: TRBV7-9; J gene: TRBJ1-2; clone size: .; CDR3 length: 16; CDR3 DNA: TGTGCCAGCAGCCCGGACAGCGCAAGGCTTAACTATGGCTACACCTTC; CDR3 protein: CASSPDSARLNYGYTF
D gene: TRBD1; V gene: TRBV19; J gene: TRBJ2-1; clone size: .; CDR3 length: 15; CDR3 DNA: TGTGCCAGTAGTATGTTAAGGACAGGGTCCAATGAGCAGTTCTTC; CDR3 protein: CASSMLRTGSNEQFF
D gene: TRBD1; V gene: TRBV14; J gene: TRBJ1-1; clone size: .; CDR3 length: 15; CDR3 DNA: TGTGCCAGCAGCCAAAGACGGACAGGTCGACACCAAGCTTTCTTT; CDR3 protein: CASSQRRTGRHQAFF
D gene: TRBD2; V gene: TRBV11-2; J gene: TRBJ2-3; clone size: .; CDR3 length: 17; CDR3 DNA: TGTGCCAGCAGCTGGCCGGCGGGAGGGCGGGGCACAGATACGCAGTATTTT; CDR3 protein: CASSWPAGGRGTDTQYF
D gene: TRBD2; V gene: TRBV27; J gene: TRBJ2-7; clone size: .; CDR3 length: 15; CDR3 DNA: TGTGCCAGCAGTTGGAAAGCGGGAGGGGCCTACGAGCAGTACTTC; CDR3 protein: CASSWKAGGAYEQYF
D gene: TRBD1; V gene: TRBV5-1; J gene: TRBJ2-5; clone size: .; CDR3 length: 16; CDR3 DNA: TGCGCCAGCAGCACGAGACAGGGGACCTTCCAAGAGACCCAGTACTTC; CDR3 protein: CASSTRQGTFQETQYF
D gene: .; V gene: TRBV28; J gene: TRBJ2-1; clone size: .; CDR3 length: 15; CDR3 DNA: TGTGCCAGCAGTTTTCCCTCGGACTCTGTCAATGAGCAGTTCTTC; CDR3 protein: CASSFPSDSVNEQFF
D gene: TRBD2; V gene: TRBV7-2; J gene: TRBJ2-1; clone size: .; CDR3 length: 16; CDR3 DNA: TGTGCCAGCAGCTTATTCCTTAGCGGGGCCAACAATGAGCAGTTCTTC; CDR3 protein: CASSLFLSGANNEQFF
D gene: TRBD1; V gene: TRBV5-4; J gene: TRBJ2-1; clone size: .; CDR3 length: 17; CDR3 DNA: TGTGCCAGCAGCTTTGCGACAGGGGCGTCTCTGGGCCATGAGCAGTTCTTC; CDR3 protein: CASSFATGASLGHEQFF
D gene: .; V gene: TRBV7-9; J gene: TRBJ2-7; clone size: .; CDR3 length: 15; CDR3 DNA: TGTGCCAGCAGCTCCATCCTGAGCGCCTCCTACGAGCAGTACTTC; CDR3 protein: CASSSILSASYEQYF
D gene: TRBD1; V gene: TRBV6-6; J gene: TRBJ2-1; clone size: .; CDR3 length: 14; CDR3 DNA: TGTGCCAGCAGTTACTACAGGGGGGACAATGAGCAGTTCTTC; CDR3 protein: CASSYYRGDNEQFF
D gene: .; V gene: TRBV28; J gene: TRBJ1-5; clone size: .; CDR3 length: 16; CDR3 DNA: TGTGCCAGCAGTTTACCGGGGATAAATTTGAGTCAGCCCCAGCATTTT; CDR3 protein: CASSLPGINLSQPQHF
D gene: .; V gene: TRBV27; J gene: TRBJ2-1; clone size: .; CDR3 length: 14; CDR3 DNA: TGTGCCAGCAGTTTCCTCCTAGCAGGCAATGAGCAGTTCTTC; CDR3 protein: CASSFLLAGNEQFF
D gene: .; V gene: TRBV11-2; J gene: TRBJ1-5; clone size: .; CDR3 length: 14; CDR3 DNA: TGTGCCAGCAGCTTAGGTCGGTGGAATCAGCCCCAGCATTTT; CDR3 protein: CASSLGRWNQPQHF
D gene: .; V gene: TRBV29-1; J gene: TRBJ1-5; clone size: few; CDR3 length: 12; CDR3 DNA: TGCAGCCCCGGGGAGGGTCATCAGCCCCAGCATTTT; CDR3 protein: CSPGEGHQPQHF
D gene: .; V gene: TRBV4-3; J gene: TRBJ2-1; clone size: .; CDR3 length: 15; CDR3 DNA: TGCGCCAGCAGCCAAGGGGGGGCGTCCTACAATGAGCAGTTCTTC; CDR3 protein: CASSQGGASYNEQFF
D gene: TRBD2; V gene: TRBV7-8; J gene: TRBJ2-1; clone size: .; CDR3 length: 14; CDR3 DNA: TGTGCCAGCAGCGTACTACTAGCGGGTTGGGAGCAGTTCTTC; CDR3 protein: CASSVLLAGWEQFF
D gene: .; V gene: TRBV27; J gene: TRBJ1-4; clone size: once; CDR3 length: 13; CDR3 DNA: TGTGCCAGCAGTTTGAGGGTTTATGAAAAACTGTTTTTT; CDR3 protein: CASSLRVYEKLFF
D gene: TRBD1; V gene: TRBV11-2; J gene: TRBJ2-1; clone size: once; CDR3 length: 15; CDR3 DNA: TGTGCCAGCAGCACCCGACAGGGGCGCGAGAATGAGCAGTTCTTC; CDR3 protein: CASSTRQGRENEQFF
D gene: .; V gene: TRBV7-9; J gene: TRBJ1-3; clone size: .; CDR3 length: 14; CDR3 DNA: TGTGCCAGCAGCTTAGGGGCAGGAGGAAACACCATATATTTT; CDR3 protein: CASSLGAGGNTIYF
D gene: .; V gene: TRBV11-2; J gene: TRBJ1-6; clone size: once; CDR3 length: 14; CDR3 DNA: TGTGCCAGCAGCAGGACAGTTACCAATTCACCCCTCCACTTT; CDR3 protein: CASSRTVTNSPLHF
D gene: .; V gene: TRBV30; J gene: TRBJ2-7; clone size: .; CDR3 length: 17; CDR3 DNA: TGTGCCTGGAGTTTTTCGATAACAGGGCGGGGGAACAACGAGCAGTACTTC; CDR3 protein: CAWSFSITGRGNNEQYF
D gene: TRBD2; V gene: TRBV5-1; J gene: TRBJ2-7; clone size: .; CDR3 length: 16; CDR3 DNA: TGCGCCAGCAGCCCGCAACTTGGCGGGAGTCCCTACGAGCAGTACTTC; CDR3 protein: CASSPQLGGSPYEQYF
D gene: .; V gene: TRBV7-9; J gene: TRBJ2-5; clone size: .; CDR3 length: 15; CDR3 DNA: TGTGCCAGCAGCCGCCGACAGGCCGCCTCAGAGACCCAGTACTTC; CDR3 protein: CASSRRQAASETQYF
D gene: TRBD2; V gene: TRBV7-3; J gene: TRBJ2-1; clone size: .; CDR3 length: 17; CDR3 DNA: TGTGCCAGCAGCTCGTCCCCTAGCGGGAGGACCTACAATGAGCAGTTCTTC; CDR3 protein: CASSSSPSGRTYNEQFF
D gene: TRBD2; V gene: TRBV28; J gene: TRBJ2-7; clone size: .; CDR3 length: 14; CDR3 DNA: TGTGCCAGCAGGGGAGGGGACGGCCCCTACGAGCAGTACTTC; CDR3 protein: CASRGGDGPYEQYF
D gene: .; V gene: TRBV27; J gene: TRBJ2-7; clone size: .; CDR3 length: 12; CDR3 DNA: TGTGCCAGCAGTCCCTCCCCCTACGAGCAGTACTTC; CDR3 protein: CASSPSPYEQYF
D gene: TRBD2; V gene: TRBV5-1; J gene: TRBJ2-3; clone size: .; CDR3 length: 18; CDR3 DNA: TGCGCCAGCAGCTCGACGCGACAACTAGCGGGAGGGGCAGATACGCAGTATTTT; CDR3 protein: CASSSTRQLAGGADTQYF
D gene: .; V gene: TRBV7-9; J gene: TRBJ1-3; clone size: .; CDR3 length: 17; CDR3 DNA: TGTGCCAGCAGCTTAGCCTTACAGGGATTCTTAGGAAACACCATATATTTT; CDR3 protein: CASSLALQGFLGNTIYF
D gene: .; V gene: TRBV29-1; J gene: TRBJ2-3; clone size: .; CDR3 length: 15; CDR3 DNA: TGCAGCGTTGAAGATCCCAGGGGCGGTTTAGGTACGCAGTATTTT; CDR3 protein: CSVEDPRGGLGTQYF
D gene: TRBD1; V gene: TRBV19; J gene: TRBJ2-5; clone size: .; CDR3 length: 15; CDR3 DNA: TGTGCCAGTAGTTTTGACAGGGAGTCGCAAGAGACCCAGTACTTC; CDR3 protein: CASSFDRESQETQYF
D gene: TRBD2; V gene: TRBV5-1; J gene: TRBJ2-3; clone size: .; CDR3 length: 17; CDR3 DNA: TGCGCCAGCAGCGAATCCCTAGCGGGAGGGCGAGGGGATACGCAGTATTTT; CDR3 protein: CASSESLAGGRGDTQYF
D gene: .; V gene: TRBV10-2; J gene: TRBJ1-1; clone size: .; CDR3 length: 12; CDR3 DNA: TGCGCCAGCAGTGAGATGAACACTGAAGCTTTCTTT; CDR3 protein: CASSEMNTEAFF
D gene: TRBD1; V gene: TRBV28; J gene: TRBJ2-3; clone size: once; CDR3 length: 16; CDR3 DNA: TGTGCCAGCAGTCCGAGGACAGGCAACCTTCCAGATACGCAGTATTTT; CDR3 protein: CASSPRTGNLPDTQYF
D gene: .; V gene: TRBV30; J gene: TRBJ2-1; clone size: .; CDR3 length: 16; CDR3 DNA: TGTGCCTGGAGTGGCTTCGCGGCCATAGCCTACAATGAGCAGTTCTTC; CDR3 protein: CAWSGFAAIAYNEQFF
D gene: .; V gene: TRBV5-6; J gene: TRBJ1-6; clone size: .; CDR3 length: 14; CDR3 DNA: TGTGCCAGCAGCTTGGACCGCTTAGATTCACCCCTCCACTTT; CDR3 protein: CASSLDRLDSPLHF
D gene: TRBD2; V gene: TRBV7-6; J gene: TRBJ2-3; clone size: .; CDR3 length: 16; CDR3 DNA: TGTGCCAGCAGTTCCGGACTAGCGGGAAGCACAGATACGCAGTATTTT; CDR3 protein: CASSSGLAGSTDTQYF
D gene: TRBD1; V gene: TRBV9; J gene: TRBJ2-1; clone size: .; CDR3 length: 17; CDR3 DNA: TGTGCCAGCAGCGTCGCGGGACAGGGGGGCATCTACAATGAGCAGTTCTTC; CDR3 protein: CASSVAGQGGIYNEQFF
D gene: .; V gene: TRBV19; J gene: TRBJ2-7; clone size: .; CDR3 length: 16; CDR3 DNA: TGTGCCAGTAGTATCACTCACGCGGAGGGGTCCTACGAGCAGTACTTC; CDR3 protein: CASSITHAEGSYEQYF
D gene: .; V gene: TRBV5-1; J gene: TRBJ2-5; clone size: .; CDR3 length: 13; CDR3 DNA: TGCGCCAGCAGCTTGCTCAGAAAGGAGACCCAGTACTTC; CDR3 protein: CASSLLRKETQYF